What follows is one TCR beta chain and its context. This sample is drawn from a study of cytomegalovirus exposure and HLA in healthy donors. This CDR3 has 15 residues. Per the germline V gene, CDR1 is MNHNY and CDR2 is SVGAGI (reference sequence). With 11 bases clipped from V and 3 bases from J, the junction kept 13 bases outside the gene matches. Use of 60 Vbeta and 13 Jbeta primers characterized the PCR. TCRdb's copy holds only in-frame clones and misses some; the assay was immunoSEQ multiplex PCR. Here the sample spans approximately 40,000 clones, roughly 90% being singletons. Sequencing used PBMCs. The TCR comes from a woman in her thirties or forties in good health and CMV-seropositive. The rearrangement uses TRBV6-6 and TRBJ2-3; 8 bases are a match to TRBD2. The CDR3 here is CAGRPGGAGTDTQYF. The CDR3, as DNA: TGTGCCGGTCGCCCCGGGGGGGCAGGGACAGATACGCAGTATTTT.